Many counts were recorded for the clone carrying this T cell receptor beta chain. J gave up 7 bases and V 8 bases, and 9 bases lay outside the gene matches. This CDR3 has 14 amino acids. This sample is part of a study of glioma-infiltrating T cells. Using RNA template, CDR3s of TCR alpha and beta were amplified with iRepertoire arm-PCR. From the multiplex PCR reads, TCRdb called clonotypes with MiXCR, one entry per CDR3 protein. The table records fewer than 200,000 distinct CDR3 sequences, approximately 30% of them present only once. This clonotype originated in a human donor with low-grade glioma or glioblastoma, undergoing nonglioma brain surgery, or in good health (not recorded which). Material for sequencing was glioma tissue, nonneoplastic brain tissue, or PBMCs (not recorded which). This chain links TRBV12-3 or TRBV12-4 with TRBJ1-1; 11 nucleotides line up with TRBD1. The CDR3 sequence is CASLGTGGQNEAFF. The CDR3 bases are TGTGCCAGCCTGGGGACAGGGGGGCAGAATGAAGCTTTCTTT.